This TCR beta chain derives from a study of blood T cell repertoires in COVID-19. Across the whole study: Nucleic acid was either cDNA or gDNA, and it came from T cells, B-cell-depleted T cells, or PBMCs.

Using immunoSEQ multiplex PCR, the repertoire was profiled, and TCRdb retains in-frame clones only, with some absent. Here the sample spans tens of thousands of clones, around 86% being singletons. V was clipped by 6 bases and J by 0 bases; unmatched bases: 8. The CDR3 length is 16 residues. Germline loops: CDR1 LGHDT, CDR2 YNNKEL (reference sequence). The clonotype was recovered from a man aged 55 to 70 with COVID-19, enrolled during active disease. The V gene is TRBV3-1 (or the pseudogene TRBV3-2), the J gene TRBJ2-7; 10 bases are a match to TRBD2. The sample was peripheral blood. The CDR3 loop is CASSPNSGRPSYEQYF. The CDR3 coding sequence is TGTGCCAGCAGTCCCAATAGCGGGAGGCCCTCCTACGAGCAGTACTTC.